This T cell receptor beta chain was observed in a study of cytomegalovirus exposure and HLA in healthy donors. Study observations and caveats: Subsequent analysis of the approximately 110 validation repertoires found a tendency for first-cohort TCR clusters to co-occur. The authors enumerated 150 to 200 TCR beta chains as linked to cytomegalovirus. Reportedly, diagnosis of cytomegalovirus status by the classifier showed high specificity and sensitivity.

The repertoire was sequenced with immunoSEQ multiplex PCR; TCRdb's copy has only in-frame clones and lacks some. The table has under 200,000 clones, 84% seen once. With V trimmed by 5 bases and J by 10 bases, 8 bases remained unmatched. Per the germline V gene, CDR1 is LNHDA and CDR2 is SQIVND (reference sequence). The CDR3 has 15 amino acids. Notes on this clone: Its target is not known.

The donors were part of the validation cohort, which consisted of under 150 subjects and was separate from the first cohort of about 720 subjects. This receptor was obtained from a man younger than 35 in good health and CMV-seropositive. The sequencing sample was made of PBMCs. J is TRBJ2-3 and V is TRBV19; 14 nucleotides agree with TRBD2. The CDR3 region has the DNA TGTGCCAGTAGTCCCCCAGGACTAGCGGGAGGATCGCAGTATTTT. Its translation: CASSPPGLAGGSQYF.